The text below deals with one T cell receptor beta chain. The antigen is unknown. The CDR3 consists of 14 residues. CDR1 MNHNS and CDR2 SASEGT come from the germline V gene. V was pared by 8 bases and J by 1 base, with 12 bases between. The source of the sample is a study of TIL therapy for anti-PD-1-resistant metastatic lung cancer. Study information: Most patients had lung adenocarcinoma; a handful of tumors were EGFR-mutant, two ALK-rearranged; half smoked currently or formerly. Tumors carried a median roughly 1.5 non-synonymous mutations per megabase.

Study-level results: Treatment-naive, never-smoker and oncogene-addicted patients were overrepresented in this highly selected cohort.

Time point here: pre-treatment sample, taken before nivolumab and TIL therapy. Tumor tissue came from excised metastases, mostly pleural nodules or supraclavicular lymph nodes. The libraries were made with immunoSEQ v3. TCRdb's copy holds only in-frame clones and misses some; the assay was immunoSEQ multiplex PCR. The sample has 20,000 to 30,000 clones, roughly three fifths seen once; the top ten hold 15% to 20%. This clonotype originated in a woman aged 30-79 years with non-small cell lung cancer. This sequence joins TRBV6-1 and TRBJ1-5, with D possibly matching TRBD1 (5 bases). The sequencing used tumor tissue, collected at baseline. The CDR3 DNA is TGTGCCAGCGAACTTGGGGACAGCAATCAGCCCCAGCATTTT. This sequence encodes CASELGDSNQPQHF.